The next 30 T cell receptor beta chains were all read from a single sample in a study of tumor-infiltrating lymphocytes in primary liver carcinoma. From 500 ng of total RNA, TCR beta-specific cDNA was reverse-transcribed using a constant-region primer. Three nested multiplex PCR rounds, a slightly modified ARM-PCR, produced the libraries for TCR beta. It was with TRBV1-TRBV30 forward primers and a C-beta reverse primer that the first two PCR rounds were run, at roughly 11 cycles each. TCRdb re-called the multiplex PCR reads through MiXCR, storing one row per CDR3 protein. The sample yields about 300,000 distinct CDR3 sequences, 65% seen once. Blood RNA was derived from unsorted whole blood, and germline DNA was extracted too. Sequencing was done on a sample of peripheral blood. Receptor source: a man aged 35-49 years with primary liver carcinoma and hepatitis B virus infection.

This clonotype appeared many times. CDR3 region: CASSYRESNQPQHF. For the CDR3, the DNA is TGTGCCAGCAGTTACAGGGAAAGCAATCAGCCCCAGCATTTT. The chain uses TRBV6-5 and TRBJ1-5; D gene uncertain. The CDR3 runs to 14 residues. The V gene's germline CDR1 is MNHEY and CDR2 SVGAGI. V gave up 2 bases and J gave up 1 base, with 6 bases separating them.

This clonotype was seen many times. This chain links TRBV28 with TRBJ1-1, with TRBD1 matching over 7 bases. This CDR3 spans 12 amino acids. Germline V gene data show CDR1 as MDHEN and CDR2 as SYDVKM. With V trimmed by 6 bases and J by 7 bases, 5 bases remained unmatched. This chain's CDR3 is CASRITGDEAFF. CDR3 in DNA: TGTGCCAGCAGGATCACAGGGGATGAAGCTTTCTTT.

Notes on this clonotype: One junction end does not reproduce the germline sequence, and a read error may be involved. This chain links TRBV6-2 or TRBV6-3 with TRBJ2-1, with 10 bases fitting TRBD2. The CDR3 totals 22 residues. Germline V gene lookup returns CDR1 MNHEY and CDR2 SVGEGT. CDR3 DNA sequence: TGTGCCAGCAGTTTCCTGACTGAGGCGTGGGTTCTAGCGGGAGAAAGGGTCAATGAGCAGTTCTTT. This sequence encodes CASSFLTEAWVLAGERVNEQFF.

Concerning this clonotype itself: The CDR3 end shows no conserved phenylalanine or tryptophan, and so a read error is likely. This chain links TRBV28 with TRBJ1-5; the D is unclear. CDR3 length: 12 amino acids. V gave up 7 bases and J gave up 4 bases, with 8 bases separating them. The germline V gene encodes CDR1 MDHEN and CDR2 SYDVKM. This CDR3 is CASTLLNQPQHS. DNA of the CDR3: TGTGCCAGCACTCTCCTGAATCAGCCCCAGCATTCT.

The rearrangement uses TRBV5-6 and TRBJ2-5; no clear D gene. Trimming shortened V by 1 base and J by 4 bases, and 14 bases separated the two germline ends. Per the germline V gene, CDR1 is SGHDT and CDR2 is YYEEEE. The CDR3 length is 15 residues. The CDR3 sequence is CASSLKDARRETQYF. In nucleotides, the CDR3 is TGTGCCAGCAGCTTGAAGGACGCAAGGCGAGAGACCCAGTACTTC.

The CDR3: CASTLDMVQPYEQYF. The CDR3 region has the DNA TGTGCCAGCACCCTGGACATGGTGCAACCCTACGAGCAGTACTTC. The chain joins TRBV11-2 to TRBJ2-7; tentatively, D is TRBD1 (5 bases). Trimming pared 7 bases from V and 2 bases from J, leaving 18 bases between. The length of the CDR3 is 15 residues. The V gene's germline CDR1 is SGHAT and CDR2 FQNNGV.

Of note for this clonotype: Just one base apart from a much larger clone, this may be a read error. This chain joins TRBV29-1 and TRBJ2-7; D possibly corresponds to TRBD1 (5 bases). V lost 4 bases, J lost 2 bases, and 9 bases lay in between. Germline values: CDR1 SQVTM, CDR2 ANQGSEA. The CDR3 has 12 amino acids. Written as DNA, the CDR3 is TGCAGCGTTGGAGACAGAACCTACGAGCAGTACTTC. Translation gives CSVGDRTYEQYF.

This clonotype has more than one count but fewer than ten. The chain is built from TRBV11-1 and TRBJ2-7, with D possibly TRBD1 on 5 matching bases. V lost 6 bases and J 2 bases, leaving 26 bases between the germline ends. Germline V lookup: CDR1 SGHAT, CDR2 FQDESV (reference sequence). The CDR3 length is 18 residues. The CDR3 loop is CASSLTVLSRSQAYEQYF. DNA for the CDR3: TGTGCCAGCAGTTTGACGGTCTTATCGAGATCACAGGCCTACGAGCAGTACTTC.

As regards this clonotype: It is likely a read error, because the conserved phenylalanine at the end of the CDR3 is missing. This sequence joins TRBV14 and TRBJ2-5, with D perhaps being TRBD1 or TRBD2 (5 bases each). Germline V lookup: CDR1 SGHDN, CDR2 FVKESK. CDR3 length: 17 residues. For the CDR3, the DNA is TGTGCCAGCAGCCTAGCCCGGAGAGGGGACCAGCAAGGGACCCAGTACTTA. Protein sequence: CASSLARRGDQQGTQYL.

Worth noting for this clonotype: This could be a read error, since a much larger clone is one nucleotide away. The rearrangement joins TRBV11-2 to TRBJ2-3; D uncertain. This CDR3 comprises 15 residues. Looked up from germline, CDR1 is SGHAT and CDR2 is FQNNGV. Trimming left V 4 bases short and J 8 bases short, with 19 bases between. In DNA, the CDR3 is TGTGCCAGCAGCTCAGAACCCTCTTTCTTTGGTACGCAGTATTTT. Translation: CASSSEPSFFGTQYF.

Details on this clonotype: One base away lies a much larger clone, so this may be a sequencing read error. It is likely a read error, because the conserved phenylalanine at the end of the CDR3 is missing. In nucleotides, the CDR3 is TGTGCCAGCAGTTACAGGGGGGGCCTTAGCGATGAGCAGTTCTTA. Translated: CASSYRGGLSDEQFL. This chain links TRBV6-5 with TRBJ2-1; a weak D match, TRBD2 (7 bases). CDR1 and CDR2 from the germline V gene are MNHEY and SVGAGI. The V gene lost 2 bases and the J gene lost 8 bases, with 16 bases spanning the gap. This CDR3 comprises 15 residues.

A single count supports this clonotype. Sequence at one end of the junction differs from germline and may be a read error. This sequence joins TRBV4-3 and TRBJ1-5; D is uncertain. The CDR3 has 16 residues. Germline V gene sequence: CDR1 LGHNA, CDR2 YSLEER. Here the CDR3 reads CASSQASCRINQPQHF. CDR3 in DNA: TGCGCCAGCAGCCAAGCGTCTTGCAGGATTAATCAGCCCCAGCACTTT.

This chain joins TRBV11-2 and TRBJ2-1; 10 bases map to TRBD2. V was pared by 1 base and J by 9 bases, with 9 bases of the junction left unmatched. This CDR3 has 16 amino acids. The germline V gene encodes CDR1 SGHAT and CDR2 FQNNGV. CDR3 in DNA: TGTGCCAGCAGCTTAGTACTAGCGGGAATTATCAGTGAGCAGTTCTTC. Protein product: CASSLVLAGIISEQFF.

Regarding this clonotype: The junction differs from germline at one of its ends, possibly a read error. The V call is TRBV11-2, the J call TRBJ2-5, with D maybe TRBD1 (6 bases). This CDR3 region has 15 residues. Germline CDR1 and CDR2: SGHAT and FQNNGV. CDR3 residues: CVSSLLSRGGETQYF. CDR3 sequence (DNA): TGTGTCAGCAGCCTACTCTCCAGAGGGGGAGAGACCCAGTACTTC.

Worth noting for this clonotype: A single base separates this from a much larger clone, so it may be a read error. The J gene is TRBJ2-1, the V gene TRBV5-1; D not certain. Germline V gives CDR1 SGHRS, CDR2 YFSETQ. Between the trimmed V and J ends, which lost 0 bases and 10 bases, there was a span of 14 bases. There are 14 residues in the CDR3. CDR3 DNA: TGCGCCAGCAGCTTGGCCGGAGAGTGGAAAGAGCAGTTCTTC. It encodes CASSLAGEWKEQFF.

As for this clonotype: Just one base apart from a much larger clone, this may be a read error. The CDR3 is CSVRGWGASSYNEQFF. In DNA, the CDR3 is TGCAGCGTAAGGGGGTGGGGGGCGAGCTCCTACAATGAGCAGTTCTTC. This chain connects TRBV29-1 to TRBJ2-1; D tentatively reads TRBD1 or TRBD2 (6 bases each). Trimming cost V 6 bases and J 0 bases, with 18 bases left between them. Germline CDR1 reads SQVTM; CDR2 reads ANQGSEA. This CDR3 is 16 amino acids long.

The sample holds one count of this clonotype. Possible read error: a much larger clone is one base away. The CDR3 region has the DNA TGTGCCAGCAGTTTAGGACTAACGAACAATGAGCAGTTCTTC. Protein sequence: CASSLGLTNNEQFF. The chain couples TRBV12-3 or TRBV12-4 to TRBJ2-1; possibly TRBD2 for D (5 bases). Trimming removed 1 base at V and 5 bases at J, with 9 bases between. There are 14 residues in the CDR3.

On this clonotype itself: One junction end does not reproduce the germline sequence, and a read error may be involved. This chain connects TRBV10-3 to TRBJ2-7; tentatively, D is TRBD1 (5 bases). The CDR3 length is 16 residues. Germline V gives CDR1 ENHRY, CDR2 SYGVKD. CDR3: CAFSDPARQTSYEQYF. The DNA of the CDR3 is TGTGCCTTCAGCGACCCAGCGAGACAGACCTCCTACGAGCAGTACTTC.

The V and J genes are TRBV28 and TRBJ2-1; TRBD2 agrees at 9 bases. With 1 base clipped from V and 11 bases from J, the junction kept 9 bases outside the gene matches. The CDR3 spans 15 residues. Germline V gene data show CDR1 as MDHEN and CDR2 as SYDVKM. The CDR3 is CASSLFGSGSDKQFF. CDR3 in DNA: TGTGCCAGCAGTTTATTCGGTAGCGGGAGCGATAAGCAGTTCTTC.

The V gene is TRBV5-1, the J gene TRBJ2-7, with TRBD1 as a possible D gene (5 bases). CDR3 length: 12 residues. Germline V gives CDR1 SGHRS, CDR2 YFSETQ. V lost 6 bases and J 6 bases, leaving 13 bases between the germline ends. CDR3 in DNA: TGCGCCAGCAACTCTGACACAGGCGAGCAGTACTTC. Translating gives CASNSDTGEQYF.

Concerning this clonotype itself: Just one base apart from a much larger clone, this may be a read error. The V gene is TRBV6-1, the J gene TRBJ1-1; D might be TRBD1 (6 bases). Germline V gene data show CDR1 as MNHNS and CDR2 as SASEGT. The CDR3 is 16 residues long. CDR3 nucleotide sequence: TGTACCAGCATCCCCTCAAGGCAGGGAGGGGGCACTGAAGCTTTCTTT. It specifies CTSIPSRQGGGTEAFF.

The J gene is TRBJ2-7, the V gene TRBV30; possible D gene TRBD2, 5 bases. The V end was cut by 2 bases, the J end by 5 bases, with 10 bases between. This CDR3 is built from 12 residues. Germline CDR1 is GTSNPN and CDR2 is SVGIG (reference sequence). The CDR3, as DNA: TGTGCCTGGAGTCCACGGGGAGACGAGCAGTACTTC. Protein sequence: CAWSPRGDEQYF.

This clonotype occurred a few times. The V call is TRBV5-1, the J call TRBJ1-6; D uncertain. The V gene's germline CDR1 is SGHRS and CDR2 YFSETQ. The CDR3 length is 15 residues. V lost 0 bases and J 8 bases, leaving 12 bases between the germline ends. The CDR3 loop is CASSLEGGMDSPLHF. The DNA for the CDR3 is TGCGCCAGCAGCTTGGAGGGCGGAATGGATTCACCCCTCCACTTT.

This clonotype was counted once. Since a much larger clone is just one base distant, this may be a read error. The CDR3, as DNA: TGCGCCAGCAGCCAAGAACATGGCTCCTACGAGCAGTACTTC. Translation gives CASSQEHGSYEQYF. The chain has TRBV4-3 and TRBJ2-7, with D uncertain. The CDR3 loop spans 14 amino acids. The V end was cut by 0 bases, the J end by 0 bases, with 6 bases between. From germline, CDR1 is LGHNA and CDR2 YSLEER.

About this clonotype: Since a much larger clone is just one base distant, this may be a read error. The chain joins TRBV12-3 or TRBV12-4 to TRBJ1-2; tentatively, D is TRBD1 (5 bases). V was clipped by 2 bases and J by 9 bases, with 10 bases between them. The CDR3 extends over 12 amino acids. The CDR3: CASSLWGSSYTF. The CDR3, as DNA: TGTGCCAGCAGTTTATGGGGGTCTAGCTACACCTTC.

A note on this clonotype: A read error is possible here, since a much larger clone lies one base away. The gene calls are TRBV5-4 and TRBJ2-6, with D unresolved. The germline V gene encodes CDR1 SGHNT and CDR2 YYREEE (reference sequence). This CDR3 is built from 15 residues. The DNA for the CDR3 is TGTGGCAGCATTAACCGAGTCTCTGGGGCCAACGTCCTGACTTTC. Residues: CGSINRVSGANVLTF. The variable domain in full, with the rest retrieved from reference TRBV5-4 and TRBJ2-6, is ETGVTQSPTHLIKTRGQQVTLRCSSQSGHNTVSWYQQALGQGPQFIFQYYREEENGRGNFPPRFSGLQFPNYSSELNVNALELDDSALYLCGSINRVSGANVLTFGAGSRLTVL.

The chain couples TRBV11-1 to TRBJ2-5; 7 nucleotides line up with TRBD1. V shed 5 bases and J 3 bases; nucleotides not matched to a gene: 6. The CDR3 contains 14 residues. Per germline, CDR1 SGHAT and CDR2 FQDESV (reference sequence). The CDR3 DNA follows: TGTGCCAGCAGCGCCCAACAGGGGAAAGAGACCCAGTACTTC. This codes for CASSAQQGKETQYF.

The chain uses TRBV28 and TRBJ2-5; maybe TRBD1 (6 bases). V dropped 6 bases and J dropped 4 bases, with 15 bases sitting between them. Germline V gene sequence: CDR1 MDHEN, CDR2 SYDVKM. CDR3 size: 14 residues. In DNA form, the CDR3 reads TGTGCCAGCAGCCCTACTGACAGGAGAGAGACCCAGTACTTC. It yields the protein CASSPTDRRETQYF. The whole variable domain, filled in from reference TRBV28 and TRBJ2-5, reads DVKVTQSSRYLVKRTGEKVFLECVQDMDHENMFWYRQDPGLGLRLIYFSYDVKMKEKGDIPEGYSVSREKKERFSLILESASTNQTSMYLCASSPTDRRETQYFGPGTRLLVL.

This chain joins TRBV12-3 or TRBV12-4 and TRBJ2-1, with 7 bases identical to TRBD2. The trim removed 4 bases at V and 8 bases at J, leaving 8 bases unmatched. There are 14 residues in the CDR3. CDR3 loop: CASSSAGESDEQFF. As DNA, the CDR3 is TGTGCCAGCAGTTCTGCGGGAGAGTCTGATGAGCAGTTCTTC.

V usage is TRBV29-1 and J usage is TRBJ2-1; D uncertain. The CDR3 length is 13 residues. Germline CDR1 reads SQVTM; CDR2 reads ANQGSEA. Trimming left V 8 bases short and J 5 bases short, with 16 bases between. CDR3 in DNA: TGCAGCCTTGCAGTCGGCGTCCACAATGAGCAGTTCTTC. Protein: CSLAVGVHNEQFF.